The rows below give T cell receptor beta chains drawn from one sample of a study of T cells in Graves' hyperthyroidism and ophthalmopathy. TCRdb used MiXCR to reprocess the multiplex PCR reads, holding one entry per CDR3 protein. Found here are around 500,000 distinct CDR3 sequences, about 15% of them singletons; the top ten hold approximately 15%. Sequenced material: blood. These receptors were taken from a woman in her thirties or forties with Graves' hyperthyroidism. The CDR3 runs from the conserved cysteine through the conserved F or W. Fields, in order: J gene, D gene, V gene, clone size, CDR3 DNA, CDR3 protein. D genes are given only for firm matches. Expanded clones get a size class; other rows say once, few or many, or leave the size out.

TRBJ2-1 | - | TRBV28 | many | TGTGCCAGCAGCTCTCCCGGGCTGGCGGGTCCCTACAATGAGCAGTTCTTC | CASSSPGLAGPYNEQFF
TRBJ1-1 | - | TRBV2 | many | TGTGCCAGCACCAAGGGTCCGGGCACTGAAGCTTTCTTT | CASTKGPGTEAFF
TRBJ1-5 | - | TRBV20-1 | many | TGCAGTGCTAGTGTCCTCAATCAGCCCCAGCATTTT | CSASVLNQPQHF
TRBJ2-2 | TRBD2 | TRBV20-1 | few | TGCAGTGCCCCAACTAGCGGGAGTGGCGCCGGGGAGCTGTTTTTT | CSAPTSGSGAGELFF
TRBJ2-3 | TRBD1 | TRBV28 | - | TGTGCCAGCAGTGATAGGACAGGGGAGTATAGCACAGATACGCAGTATTTT | CASSDRTGEYSTDTQYF
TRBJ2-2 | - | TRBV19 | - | TGTGCCAGTAGTCCATGGACAGATCTCACCGGGGAGCTGTTTTTT | CASSPWTDLTGELFF
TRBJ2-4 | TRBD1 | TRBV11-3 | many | TGTGCCAGCAGCTTAGCGACAGGGTTAAACATTCAGTACTTC | CASSLATGLNIQYF
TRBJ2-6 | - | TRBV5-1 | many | TGCGCCAGCAGCTTGGGTGTCTCTGGGGCCAACGTCCTGACTTTC | CASSLGVSGANVLTF
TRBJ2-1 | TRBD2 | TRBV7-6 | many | TGTGCCAGCAGCTCCTGGGGTAGCGGGAGATTCGACGACTCCTACAATGAGCAGTTCTTC | CASSSWGSGRFDDSYNEQFF
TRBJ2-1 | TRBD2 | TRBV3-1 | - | TGTGCCAGCAGCCAAGATATCGAGCGGGGCGGCAATGAGCAGTTCTTC | CASSQDIERGGNEQFF
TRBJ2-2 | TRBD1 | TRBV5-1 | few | TGCGCCAGCAGCGTGACCGGGACAGGGGTTGGGCACACCGGGGAGCTGTTTTTT | CASSVTGTGVGHTGELFF
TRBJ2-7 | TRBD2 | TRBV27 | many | TGTGCCAGCAGTCCATTAGGGACTAGCGGAAACTACGAGCAGTACTTC | CASSPLGTSGNYEQYF
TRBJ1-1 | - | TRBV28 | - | TGTGCCAGCAGTTTAGCGGTGGGGTTTTCGACGTCTGAAGCTTTCTTT | CASSLAVGFSTSEAFF
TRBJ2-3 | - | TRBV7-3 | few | TGTGCCAGCAGCTTGCTGACAGGAGGGGCGGATACGCAGTATTTT | CASSLLTGGADTQYF
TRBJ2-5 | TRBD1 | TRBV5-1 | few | TGCGCCAGCAGCCCAAGGACAGGGGCGGTGGAGACCCAGTACTTC | CASSPRTGAVETQYF
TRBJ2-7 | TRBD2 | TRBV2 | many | TGTGCCAGCAGTTCATCCCGGGGAGGGGCGAGCGAGCAGTACTTC | CASSSSRGGASEQYF
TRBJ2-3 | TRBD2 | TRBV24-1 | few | TGTGCCACCAGTGATCCCGGACTAGCCGGGATGGATACGCAGTATTTT | CATSDPGLAGMDTQYF